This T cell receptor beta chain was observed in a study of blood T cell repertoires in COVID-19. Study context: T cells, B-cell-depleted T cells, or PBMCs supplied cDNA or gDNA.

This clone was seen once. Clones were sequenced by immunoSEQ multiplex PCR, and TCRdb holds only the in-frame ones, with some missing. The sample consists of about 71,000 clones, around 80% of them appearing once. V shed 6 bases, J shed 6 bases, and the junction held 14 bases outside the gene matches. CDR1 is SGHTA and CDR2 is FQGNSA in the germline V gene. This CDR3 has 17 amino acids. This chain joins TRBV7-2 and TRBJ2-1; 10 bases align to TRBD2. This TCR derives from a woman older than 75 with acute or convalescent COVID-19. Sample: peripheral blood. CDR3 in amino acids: CASRTSSGRASGNEQFF. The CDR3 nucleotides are TGTGCCAGCAGAACCAGCAGCGGGAGGGCCTCCGGCAATGAGCAGTTCTTC.